Below, 30 T cell receptor beta chains from the same sample are listed, as sequenced in a study of identical twins. A single record per CDR3 protein comes from TCRdb applying MiXCR to the 5' RACE reads. The table has under 250,000 distinct CDR3 sequences, approximately 11% seen once. These records were also assigned to another study, of yellow fever vaccine responses in identical twins.

Sample: memory (CD45RO+) T cells sorted from blood. The origin of the receptors is a woman between 18 and 30 years old in good health.

This clonotype was counted a few times. The chain combines TRBV7-2 with TRBJ2-5, with 9 nucleotides matching TRBD2. Germline V gene sequence: CDR1 SGHTA, CDR2 FQGNSA. The V gene end was trimmed by 6 bases and the J gene end by 4 bases; junction bases not matched to a gene: 15. The CDR3 extends over 17 amino acids. The CDR3 region is CASSRMNRGRGLETQYF. The CDR3 bases are TGTGCCAGCAGTAGGATGAATCGCGGGAGGGGGTTAGAGACCCAGTACTTC.

The genes are TRBV12-5 and TRBJ2-1; D could derive from TRBD1 or TRBD2 (6 bases each). The CDR3 covers 12 residues. Germline CDR1 reads LGHNT; CDR2 reads FRNRAP. V shed 3 bases and J shed 10 bases, with 10 bases lying between them. The DNA of the CDR3 is TGTGCTAGTGGTTTTGGGGGGCGGGAGCAGTTCTTC. Its protein product is CASGFGGREQFF.

Worth noting for this clonotype: A read error may be the cause here, since a much bigger clone is one base away. CDR3 region: CSSSLISGRGYEQYF. CDR3 nucleotides: TGCTCCAGCAGCTTGATTAGCGGGAGAGGGTACGAGCAGTACTTC. This chain connects TRBV5-1 to TRBJ2-7, with 9 bases identical to TRBD2. Per germline, CDR1 SGHRS and CDR2 YFSETQ. The CDR3 is made up of 15 amino acids.

The chain recombines TRBV4-1 with TRBJ2-2, with 11 bases matching TRBD2. V was pared by 3 bases and J by 2 bases, with 5 bases of the junction left unmatched. Germline-derived CDR1 and CDR2 are MGHRA and YSYEKL. The CDR3 is made up of 17 amino acids. The CDR3 here is CASSQILAGANTGELFF. The CDR3 DNA sequence: TGCGCCAGCAGCCAGATACTAGCGGGAGCAAACACCGGGGAGCTGTTTTTT.

This chain connects TRBV7-9 to TRBJ2-5; D assignment may be TRBD1 or TRBD2 (5 bases each). With 1 base removed from V and 3 bases from J, the gap between germline ends came to 15 bases. Germline V gene sequence: CDR1 SEHNR, CDR2 FQNEAQ (reference sequence). The CDR3 extends over 16 amino acids. CDR3 residues: CASSLVTGKGKETQYF. The CDR3 coding sequence is TGTGCCAGCAGCTTAGTGACGGGGAAGGGGAAAGAGACCCAGTACTTC.

At least ten counts were recorded for this clonotype. At one boundary the junction diverges from the germline segment, which might be a read error. The J gene is TRBJ1-2, the V gene TRBV29-1; D unclear. The CDR3 is made up of 12 amino acids. Germline assignment: CDR1 SQVTM and CDR2 ANQGSEA. The chain's CDR3 is CSVQEGGYGYTF. The CDR3, as DNA: TGCAGCGTTCAAGAAGGCGGGTATGGCTACACCTTC.

This clonotype was counted ten times or more. V usage is TRBV10-3 and J usage is TRBJ2-4; the D gene is possibly TRBD2 (7 bases). The V gene's germline CDR1 is ENHRY and CDR2 SYGVKD. Trimming removed 6 bases from V and 7 bases from J, with 16 bases in between. The CDR3 totals 14 residues. The CDR3 DNA follows: TGTGCCATCAGCCCGGGGGGCGTCGGGAACATTCAGTACTTC. Translating it yields CAISPGGVGNIQYF.

The CDR3 DNA is TGTGCCAGCAGTTTGATAGGGTTCACTAAAGATGAAGCTTTCTTT. As protein: CASSLIGFTKDEAFF. V and J are TRBV28 and TRBJ1-1; D is unclear. The CDR3 consists of 15 residues. Germline V gives CDR1 MDHEN, CDR2 SYDVKM. Between the trimmed V and J ends, which lost 3 bases and 7 bases, there was a span of 18 bases.

This clonotype was detected only a few times. This chain links TRBV18 with TRBJ2-1; D gene unclear. V was clipped by 3 bases and J by 7 bases, with 10 bases between them. In germline, CDR1 is KGHSH, CDR2 LQKENI. The CDR3 extends over 13 amino acids. The CDR3 bases are TGTGCCAGCTCACCTAATCCCTCGAATGAGCAGTTCTTC. This translates into CASSPNPSNEQFF.

This rearrangement joins TRBV25-1 to TRBJ2-7; 8 nucleotides align to TRBD2. This CDR3 is 17 amino acids long. From germline, CDR1 is MGHDK and CDR2 SYGVNS. The V segment lost 3 bases and the J segment 3 bases; nucleotides outside the gene matches: 13. The CDR3 region has the DNA TGTGCCAGCAGTGAGCTTCTCCCCCTCGCGGGGGGCTACGAGCAGTACTTC. As protein: CASSELLPLAGGYEQYF.

The rearrangement uses TRBV11-2 and TRBJ2-5; D not certain. CDR3 size: 17 residues. The V end lost 5 bases, the J end lost 1 base, and 20 bases lay between the germline ends. Looked up from germline, CDR1 is SGHAT and CDR2 is FQNNGV. The DNA of the CDR3 is TGTGCCAGCAGCCCAGCAATGAGCCTCCTAAGCCAAGAGACCCAGTACTTC. It encodes CASSPAMSLLSQETQYF.

In its sample, this clonotype was seen many times. The chain combines TRBV5-6 with TRBJ2-3, with TRBD2 matching over 8 bases. The length of the CDR3 is 16 residues. The V segment lost 0 bases and the J segment 5 bases; nucleotides outside the gene matches: 8. Germline values: CDR1 SGHDT, CDR2 YYEEEE. The CDR3 DNA reads as TGTGCCAGCAGCTTGGTCAGCGGGAGAGCTGAAGATACGCAGTATTTT. Protein product: CASSLVSGRAEDTQYF.

The gene calls are TRBV24-1 and TRBJ2-1, with 12 bases fitting TRBD2. The CDR3 has 17 amino acids. The J segment lost 4 bases and the V segment lost 3 bases, leaving 6 bases of the junction unmatched. In germline, CDR1 is KGHDR, CDR2 SFDVKD. CDR3 sequence reads: CATSDPGGTSGYNEQFF. As DNA, the CDR3 is TGTGCCACCAGTGATCCGGGAGGGACTAGCGGGTACAATGAGCAGTTCTTC.

This clonotype was seen more than once but under ten times. The chain uses TRBV7-9 and TRBJ2-7; D is perhaps TRBD1 (5 bases). V was cut by 4 bases and J by 0 bases, with 13 bases left in between. The CDR3 loop spans 15 amino acids. Germline V gene sequence: CDR1 SEHNR, CDR2 FQNEAQ (reference sequence). This CDR3 is CASSSGQSVSYEQYF. Here the CDR3 DNA reads TGTGCCAGCAGCTCAGGGCAGTCCGTCTCCTACGAGCAGTACTTC.

The chain uses TRBV5-1 and TRBJ2-5; perhaps TRBD2 as D (6 bases). CDR3 length: 16 amino acids. Looked up from germline, CDR1 is SGHRS and CDR2 is YFSETQ. Between the trimmed V and J ends, which lost 0 bases and 3 bases, there was a span of 15 bases. CDR3 DNA: TGCGCCAGCAGCTTGGATCCGCGGCCGGGGGAAGAGACCCAGTACTTC. Translation: CASSLDPRPGEETQYF. The complete variable domain, with remaining parts taken from reference TRBV5-1 and TRBJ2-5, reads KAGVTQTPRYLIKTRGQQVTLSCSPISGHRSVSWYQQTPGQGLQFLFEYFSETQRNKGNFPGRFSGRQFSNSRSEMNVSTLELGDSALYLCASSLDPRPGEETQYFGPGTRLLVL.

This clonotype was observed at least ten times. The junction shows a germline mismatch at one end, possibly a read error. The J gene is TRBJ1-1, the V gene TRBV7-7, with a possible D match to TRBD1 (5 bases). The CDR3 is 13 residues long. Germline V gene sequence: CDR1 SSHAT, CDR2 FNYEAQ (reference sequence). CDR3 loop: CASSFPQGNEAFF. In DNA, the CDR3 is TGTGCTAGCAGCTTCCCCCAGGGCAATGAAGCTTTCTTT.

The table lists this clonotype with a few counts. The chain uses TRBV10-3 and TRBJ2-3, with TRBD2 identical over 13 bases. The germline V gene has CDR1 ENHRY and CDR2 SYGVKD. This CDR3 is 17 amino acids long. V was clipped by 7 bases and J by 4 bases; unmatched bases: 11. The CDR3: CAITQKGTSGTPDTQYF. The CDR3 DNA reads TGTGCCATCACCCAGAAAGGGACTAGCGGGACCCCAGATACGCAGTATTTT.

The chain uses TRBV7-2 and TRBJ2-5, with a weak D call TRBD1 (5 bases). The CDR3 extends over 13 amino acids. Germline V CDR1 and CDR2: SGHTA, FQGNSA. Trimming pared 3 bases from V and 4 bases from J, leaving 9 bases between. The CDR3: CASSFTRVETQYF. Written as DNA, the CDR3 is TGTGCCAGCAGCTTCACCAGGGTAGAGACCCAGTACTTC.

V gene TRBV6-1 combines with J gene TRBJ2-7; a possible D gene is TRBD2 (7 bases). V was cut by 4 bases and J by 2 bases, with 21 bases left in between. The CDR3 is 17 amino acids. The germline V gene encodes CDR1 MNHNS and CDR2 SASEGT. CDR3 in DNA: TGTGCCAGCAGTGGCCTGCCGGTCGTCGGGGGGCCCTACGAGCAGTACTTC. Its protein product is CASSGLPVVGGPYEQYF.

This sequence joins TRBV9 and TRBJ2-5; 8 bases map to TRBD2. Per the germline V gene, CDR1 is SGDLS and CDR2 is YYNGEE. This CDR3 region has 14 residues. V was clipped by 3 bases and J by 5 bases; unmatched bases: 6. CDR3 sequence reads: CASSEEPGGETQYF. Written as DNA, the CDR3 is TGTGCCAGCAGCGAAGAGCCGGGGGGGGAGACCCAGTACTTC.

This clonotype appeared many times. The rearrangement links TRBV27 to TRBJ2-5, with D possibly TRBD2 on 6 matching bases. The V and J ends lost 8 bases and 6 bases respectively, with 19 bases between them. The length of the CDR3 is 14 residues. CDR1 and CDR2 (germline): MNHEY, SMNVEV (reference sequence). The DNA for the CDR3 is TGTGCCAGCCAAAGCCTCGGAGGGCGACAGACCCAGTACTTC. Translating gives CASQSLGGRQTQYF.

The chain carries TRBV24-1 and TRBJ2-1; 9 bases agree with TRBD2. Germline V gene lookup returns CDR1 KGHDR and CDR2 SFDVKD. The CDR3 has 14 amino acids. J lost 10 bases, V lost 5 bases, and 8 bases had no gene match. CDR3 nucleotides: TGTGCCACCAGTGTTGCGGGGGGGACGGGGGAGCAGTTCTTC. It translates to CATSVAGGTGEQFF.

The table lists this clonotype with many counts. The J gene is TRBJ2-5, the V gene TRBV28; D call uncertain. Germline loops: CDR1 MDHEN, CDR2 SYDVKM. This CDR3 contains 11 residues. Trimming removed 3 bases from V and 4 bases from J, with 3 bases in between. Here the CDR3 reads CASSFRETQYF. The CDR3 DNA reads as TGTGCCAGCAGTTTTCGAGAGACCCAGTACTTC.

This clonotype was seen at least ten times. J is TRBJ2-2 and V is TRBV6-1, with 11 bases aligning to TRBD2. This CDR3 region has 17 residues. V was pared by 6 bases and J by 8 bases, with 14 bases of the junction left unmatched. Germline V CDR1 and CDR2: MNHNS, SASEGT. CDR3 sequence (DNA): TGTGCCAGCAGCACCTTTGGGACTAGCGGATATCTGGGGGAGCTGTTTTTT. Amino acid sequence: CASSTFGTSGYLGELFF.

The chain combines TRBV7-9 with TRBJ2-1; perhaps TRBD2 as D (6 bases). The CDR3 covers 15 residues. The V end lost 3 bases, the J end lost 7 bases, and 16 bases lay between the germline ends. Germline CDR1 and CDR2: SEHNR and FQNEAQ (reference sequence). The CDR3 bases are TGTGCCAGCAGCTTTCGACTAGTTAGCCAGAATGAGCAGTTCTTC. Translating gives CASSFRLVSQNEQFF.

V usage is TRBV6-4 and J usage is TRBJ2-3, with 11 bases aligning to TRBD1. J lost 5 bases, V lost 3 bases, and 4 bases had no gene match. The CDR3 runs to 15 residues. Germline V gene lookup returns CDR1 MRHNA and CDR2 SNTAGT. The CDR3 reads CASSEGQGALDTQYF. The CDR3 DNA follows: TGTGCCAGCAGTGAAGGACAGGGGGCGTTAGATACGCAGTATTTT.

This clonotype came up a few times. CDR3 nucleotides: TGCAGTGCTAGAGATCGAGTGGGATCCGGAAACACCATATATTTT. It codes for CSARDRVGSGNTIYF. The chain uses TRBV20-1 and TRBJ1-3; D is uncertain. The CDR3 spans 15 residues. From germline, CDR1 is DFQATT and CDR2 SNEGSKA (reference sequence). V lost 0 bases and J 4 bases, leaving 13 bases between the germline ends.

This clonotype was observed a handful of times. The chain joins TRBV3-1 to TRBJ2-4; D not certain. The CDR3 covers 17 residues. Trimming shortened V by 1 base and J by 0 bases, and 13 bases separated the two germline ends. Per the germline V gene, CDR1 is LGHDT and CDR2 is YNNKEL (reference sequence). CDR3 coding DNA: TGTGCCAGCAGCCAAGGAGAAACGACTTTAGCCAAAAACATTCAGTACTTC. Translated: CASSQGETTLAKNIQYF.

V and J are TRBV20-1 and TRBJ2-3, with 7 bases matching TRBD1. V trimming: 1 base; J trimming: 6 bases; junction bases outside the gene matches: 7. This CDR3 is built from 14 residues. Germline CDR1 reads DFQATT; CDR2 reads SNEGSKA (reference sequence). CDR3 coding DNA: TGCAGTGCTAGAGTCGGCAGGGGGTGGGATACGCAGTATTTT. Amino acids: CSARVGRGWDTQYF.

CDR3 nucleotide sequence: TGTGCCAGCAGCGTAGAGAAGACAGGGGAAGGTTCACCCCTCCACTTT. Protein sequence: CASSVEKTGEGSPLHF. The chain couples TRBV9 to TRBJ1-6; TRBD1 agrees at 8 bases. The trim removed 0 bases at V and 9 bases at J, leaving 8 bases unmatched. Germline CDR1 SGDLS, CDR2 YYNGEE. This CDR3 spans 16 amino acids.